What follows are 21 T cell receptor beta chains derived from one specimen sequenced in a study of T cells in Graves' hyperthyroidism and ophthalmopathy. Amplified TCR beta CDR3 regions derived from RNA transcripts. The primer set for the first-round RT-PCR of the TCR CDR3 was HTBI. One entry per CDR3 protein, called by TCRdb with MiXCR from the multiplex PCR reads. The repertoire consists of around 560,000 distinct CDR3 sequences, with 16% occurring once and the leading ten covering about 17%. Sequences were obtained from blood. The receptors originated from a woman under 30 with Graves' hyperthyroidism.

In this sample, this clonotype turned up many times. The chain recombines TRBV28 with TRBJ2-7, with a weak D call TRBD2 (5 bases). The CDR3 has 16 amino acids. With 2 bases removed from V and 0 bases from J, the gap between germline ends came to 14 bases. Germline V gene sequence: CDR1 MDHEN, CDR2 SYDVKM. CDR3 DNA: TGTGCCAGCAGTTTAATGGGCCGAGGGAGCTCCTACGAGCAGTACTTC. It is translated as CASSLMGRGSSYEQYF.

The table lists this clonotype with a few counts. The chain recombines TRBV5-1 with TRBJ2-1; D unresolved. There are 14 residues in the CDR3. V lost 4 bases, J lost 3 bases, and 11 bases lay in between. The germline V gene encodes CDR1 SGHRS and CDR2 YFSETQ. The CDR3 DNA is TGCGCCAGCAGCCCCGATAGCCTCTACAATGAGCAGTTCTTC. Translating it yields CASSPDSLYNEQFF. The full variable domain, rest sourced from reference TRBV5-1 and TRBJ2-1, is KAGVTQTPRYLIKTRGQQVTLSCSPISGHRSVSWYQQTPGQGLQFLFEYFSETQRNKGNFPGRFSGRQFSNSRSEMNVSTLELGDSALYLCASSPDSLYNEQFFGPGTRLTVL.

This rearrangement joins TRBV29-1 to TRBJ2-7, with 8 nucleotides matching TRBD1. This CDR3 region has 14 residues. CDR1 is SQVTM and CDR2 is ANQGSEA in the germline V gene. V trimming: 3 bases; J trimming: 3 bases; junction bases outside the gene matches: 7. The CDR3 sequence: CSVETGQGYYEQYF. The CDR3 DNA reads TGCAGCGTTGAGACCGGACAGGGTTACTACGAGCAGTACTTC.

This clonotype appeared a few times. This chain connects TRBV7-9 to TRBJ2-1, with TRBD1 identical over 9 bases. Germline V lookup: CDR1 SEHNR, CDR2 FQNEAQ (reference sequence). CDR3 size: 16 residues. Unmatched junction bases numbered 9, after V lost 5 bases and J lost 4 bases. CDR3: CASSTNRGPKYNEQFF. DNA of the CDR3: TGTGCCAGCAGCACAAACAGGGGGCCAAAATACAATGAGCAGTTCTTC.

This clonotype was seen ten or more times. Written as DNA, the CDR3 is TGTGCCAGCAGGGGGACTAGCGATTATACGCAGTATTTT. Amino acid sequence: CASRGTSDYTQYF. The chain is built from TRBV2 and TRBJ2-3; 10 nucleotides agree with TRBD2. This CDR3 has 13 residues. Germline assignment: CDR1 SNHLY and CDR2 FYNNEI. The J segment lost 7 bases and the V segment lost 6 bases, leaving 4 bases of the junction unmatched.

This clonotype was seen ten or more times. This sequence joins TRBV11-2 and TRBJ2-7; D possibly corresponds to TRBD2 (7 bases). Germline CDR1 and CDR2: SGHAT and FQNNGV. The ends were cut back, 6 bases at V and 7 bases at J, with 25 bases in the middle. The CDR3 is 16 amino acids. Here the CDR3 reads CASSPLGGGPGWEQYF. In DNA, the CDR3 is TGTGCCAGCAGTCCACTAGGGGGGGGTCCGGGATGGGAGCAGTACTTC.

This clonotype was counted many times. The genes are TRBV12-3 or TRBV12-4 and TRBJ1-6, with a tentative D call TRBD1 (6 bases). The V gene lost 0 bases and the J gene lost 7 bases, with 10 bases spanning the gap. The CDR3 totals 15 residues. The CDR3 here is CASSLARTENSPLHF. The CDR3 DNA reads TGTGCCAGCAGTTTAGCGAGGACAGAGAATTCACCCCTCCACTTT.

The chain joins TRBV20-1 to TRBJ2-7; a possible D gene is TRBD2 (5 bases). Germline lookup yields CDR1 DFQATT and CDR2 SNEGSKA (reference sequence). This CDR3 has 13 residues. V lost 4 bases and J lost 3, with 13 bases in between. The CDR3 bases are TGCAGTGCTACCGATGGAGGAGGCTACGAGCAGTACTTC. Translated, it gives CSATDGGGYEQYF.

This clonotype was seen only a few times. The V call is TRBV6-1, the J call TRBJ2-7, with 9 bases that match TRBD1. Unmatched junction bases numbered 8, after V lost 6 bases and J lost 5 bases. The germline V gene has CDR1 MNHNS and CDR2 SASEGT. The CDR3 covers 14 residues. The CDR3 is CASRPGTGSNEQYF. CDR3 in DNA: TGTGCCAGCAGGCCGGGGACAGGGTCCAACGAGCAGTACTTC.

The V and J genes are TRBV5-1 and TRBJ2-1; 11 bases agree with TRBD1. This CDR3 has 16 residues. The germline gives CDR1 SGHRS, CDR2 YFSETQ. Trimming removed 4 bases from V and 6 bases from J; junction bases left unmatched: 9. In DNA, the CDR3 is TGCGCCAGCAGCCTCACACTCGGGACAGGGGGCAATGAGCAGTTCTTC. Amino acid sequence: CASSLTLGTGGNEQFF.

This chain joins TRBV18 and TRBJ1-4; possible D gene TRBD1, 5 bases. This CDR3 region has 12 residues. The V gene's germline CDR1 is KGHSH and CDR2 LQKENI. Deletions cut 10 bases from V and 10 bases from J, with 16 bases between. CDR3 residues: CAMGRLDGKLFF. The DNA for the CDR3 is TGTGCCATGGGACGCTTGGATGGAAAACTGTTTTTT.

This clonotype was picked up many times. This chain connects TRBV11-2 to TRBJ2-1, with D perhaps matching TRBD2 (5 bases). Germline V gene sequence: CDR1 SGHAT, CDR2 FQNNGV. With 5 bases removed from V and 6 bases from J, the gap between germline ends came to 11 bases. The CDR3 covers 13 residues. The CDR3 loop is CASSPGNLNEQFF. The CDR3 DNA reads TGTGCCAGCAGCCCCGGGAACCTCAATGAGCAGTTCTTC.

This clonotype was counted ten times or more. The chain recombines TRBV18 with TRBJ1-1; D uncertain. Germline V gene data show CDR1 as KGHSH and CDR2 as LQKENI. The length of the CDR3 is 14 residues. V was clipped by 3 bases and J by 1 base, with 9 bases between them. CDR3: CASSPALPNTEAFF. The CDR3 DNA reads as TGTGCCAGCTCACCGGCGTTACCGAACACTGAAGCTTTCTTT.

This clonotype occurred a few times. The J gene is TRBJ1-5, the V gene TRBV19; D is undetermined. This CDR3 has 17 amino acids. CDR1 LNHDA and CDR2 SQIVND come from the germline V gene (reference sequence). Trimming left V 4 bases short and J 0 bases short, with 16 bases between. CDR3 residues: CASSSGVLPYSNQPQHF. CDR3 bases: TGTGCCAGTAGTAGCGGTGTACTCCCTTATAGCAATCAGCCCCAGCATTTT.

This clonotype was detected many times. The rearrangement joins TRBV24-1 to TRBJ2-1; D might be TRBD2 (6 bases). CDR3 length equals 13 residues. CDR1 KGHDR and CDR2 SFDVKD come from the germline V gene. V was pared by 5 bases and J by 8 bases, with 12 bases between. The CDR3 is CATSVASVDEQFF. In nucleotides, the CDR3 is TGTGCCACCAGTGTAGCTAGCGTCGATGAGCAGTTCTTC.

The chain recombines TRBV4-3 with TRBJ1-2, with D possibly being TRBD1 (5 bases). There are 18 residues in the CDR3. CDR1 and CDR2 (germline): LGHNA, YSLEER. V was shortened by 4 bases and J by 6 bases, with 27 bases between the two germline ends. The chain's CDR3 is CASSLLRGDALGVDGYTF. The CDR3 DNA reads TGCGCCAGCAGCCTTTTACGGGGGGACGCTCTAGGGGTTGATGGCTACACCTTC.

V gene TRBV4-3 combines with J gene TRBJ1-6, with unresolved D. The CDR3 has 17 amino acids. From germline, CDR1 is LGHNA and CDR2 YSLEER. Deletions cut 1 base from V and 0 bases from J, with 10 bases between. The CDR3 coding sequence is TGCGCCAGCAGCCAAGTAGCTCCGAGCTCCTATAATTCACCCCTCCACTTT. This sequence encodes CASSQVAPSSYNSPLHF.

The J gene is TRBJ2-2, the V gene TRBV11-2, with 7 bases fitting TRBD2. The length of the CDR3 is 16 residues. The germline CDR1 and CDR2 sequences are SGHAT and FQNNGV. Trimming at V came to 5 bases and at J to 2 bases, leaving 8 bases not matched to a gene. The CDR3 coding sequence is TGTGCCAGCAGCGGACCCCGACTAGCTAACACCGGGGAGCTGTTTTTT. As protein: CASSGPRLANTGELFF.

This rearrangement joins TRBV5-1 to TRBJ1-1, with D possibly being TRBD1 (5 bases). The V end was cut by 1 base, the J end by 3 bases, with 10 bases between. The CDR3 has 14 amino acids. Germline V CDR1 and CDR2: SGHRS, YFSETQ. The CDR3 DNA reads TGCGCCAGCAGCTTGCCGGGGCTACACACTGAAGCTTTCTTT. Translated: CASSLPGLHTEAFF. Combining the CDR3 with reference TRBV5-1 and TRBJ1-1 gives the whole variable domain KAGVTQTPRYLIKTRGQQVTLSCSPISGHRSVSWYQQTPGQGLQFLFEYFSETQRNKGNFPGRFSGRQFSNSRSEMNVSTLELGDSALYLCASSLPGLHTEAFFGQGTRLTVV.

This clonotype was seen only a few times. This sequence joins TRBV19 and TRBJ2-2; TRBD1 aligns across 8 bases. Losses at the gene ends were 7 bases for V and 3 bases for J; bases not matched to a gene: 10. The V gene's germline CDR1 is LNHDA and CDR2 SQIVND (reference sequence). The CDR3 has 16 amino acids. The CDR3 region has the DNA TGTGCCAGTACCCAGCGGGCAGGGGGCGACACCGGGGAGCTGTTTTTT. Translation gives CASTQRAGGDTGELFF. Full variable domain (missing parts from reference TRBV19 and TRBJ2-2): DGGITQSPKYLFRKEGQNVTLSCEQNLNHDAMYWYRQDPGQGLRLIYYSQIVNDFQKGDIAEGYSVSREKKESFPLTVTSAQKNPTAFYLCASTQRAGGDTGELFFGEGSRLTVL.

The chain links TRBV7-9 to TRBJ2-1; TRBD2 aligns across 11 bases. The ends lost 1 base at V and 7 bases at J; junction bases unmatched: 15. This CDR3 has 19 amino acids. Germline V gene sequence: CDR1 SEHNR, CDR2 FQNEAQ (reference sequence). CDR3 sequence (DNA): TGTGCCAGCAGCTTAGGAGGGGGGACTAGCGGACCCTTCTGTAATGAGCAGTTCTTC. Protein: CASSLGGGTSGPFCNEQFF.